One sample yielded the 27 T cell receptor beta chains listed below, sequenced in a study of CD8 T cells in Susac syndrome. With random hexamers, 0.5 to 1 ug RNA was reverse transcribed. Each CDR3 protein is one row after TCRdb ran MiXCR on the immunoSEQ multiplex PCR reads. The table lists under 200,000 distinct CDR3 sequences, 94% of them singletons. The sample taken for sequencing was CD4+ T cells from PBMCs. These receptors were collected from a human donor with Susac syndrome.

The V and J genes are TRBV30 and TRBJ1-6; D is perhaps TRBD1 (6 bases). The CDR3 contains 12 residues. Germline-derived CDR1 and CDR2 are GTSNPN and SVGIG (reference sequence). Trimming stripped 4 bases from V and 7 bases from J, with 8 bases between. CDR3 amino acids: CAWNRENSPLHF. The CDR3 region has the DNA TGTGCCTGGAACAGGGAAAATTCACCCCTCCACTTT.

This clonotype appeared once. The rearrangement uses TRBV12-3 or TRBV12-4 and TRBJ2-4, with 12 bases identical to TRBD1. CDR3 size: 18 residues. V gave up 4 bases and J gave up 2 bases; unmatched junction bases: 9. CDR3 residues: CASSWGTGGPFSKNIQYF. The CDR3 coding sequence is TGTGCCAGCAGTTGGGGGACAGGGGGCCCCTTTTCCAAAAACATTCAGTACTTC.

The V and J genes are TRBV2 and TRBJ1-2; perhaps TRBD1 as D (6 bases). The CDR3 contains 14 residues. The V gene lost 5 bases and the J gene lost 5 bases, with 15 bases spanning the gap. CDR1 and CDR2 from the germline V gene are SNHLY and FYNNEI. CDR3 loop: CASSFRQDGYGYTF. CDR3 sequence (DNA): TGTGCCAGCAGTTTCAGACAGGATGGTTATGGCTACACCTTC.

This chain connects TRBV5-1 to TRBJ2-1; the D is unclear. V was pared by 4 bases and J by 10 bases, with 12 bases between. This CDR3 has 12 residues. CDR1 and CDR2 (germline): SGHRS, YFSETQ. The CDR3 protein is CASSPTGGEQFF. CDR3 nucleotides: TGCGCCAGCAGCCCCACCGGTGGGGAGCAGTTCTTC.

The chain joins TRBV14 to TRBJ2-6, with no clear D. V lost 1 base to trimming and J lost 3 bases, with 10 bases between them. This CDR3 contains 16 residues. CDR1 is SGHDN and CDR2 is FVKESK in the germline V gene. As DNA, the CDR3 is TGTGCCAGCAGCCAAGGGGGAAGCTTTGGGGCCAACGTCCTGACTTTC. Translated: CASSQGGSFGANVLTF.

V gene TRBV20-1 combines with J gene TRBJ2-4; a possible D gene is TRBD2 (6 bases). V was pared by 5 bases and J by 1 base, with 12 bases between. The germline V gene encodes CDR1 DFQATT and CDR2 SNEGSKA (reference sequence). This CDR3 has 14 amino acids. This CDR3 reads CSAGGIGAKNIQYF. CDR3 in DNA: TGCAGTGCTGGGGGGATAGGGGCCAAAAACATTCAGTACTTC.

This sequence joins TRBV20-1 and TRBJ1-1; 9 nucleotides line up with TRBD1. From germline, CDR1 is DFQATT and CDR2 SNEGSKA (reference sequence). V dropped 3 bases and J dropped 4; count of bases not matched to a gene: 6. The CDR3 length is 14 residues. CDR3 region: CSASRDRVPTEAFF. The DNA for the CDR3 is TGCAGTGCTAGCCGGGACAGGGTTCCCACTGAAGCTTTCTTT.

J is TRBJ1-4 and V is TRBV2; D uncertain. The V end was cut by 5 bases, the J end by 8 bases, with 12 bases between. Germline-derived CDR1 and CDR2 are SNHLY and FYNNEI. The CDR3 has 13 residues. The CDR3 region has the DNA TGTGCCAGCAGTTCCGAATCGCGGGAAAAACTGTTTTTT. Translated: CASSSESREKLFF.

The chain carries TRBV14 and TRBJ2-2, with TRBD2 identical over 8 bases. The V and J ends lost 4 bases and 3 bases, in that order; junction bases with no gene match: 7. CDR3 length: 16 amino acids. In germline, CDR1 is SGHDN, CDR2 FVKESK. DNA for the CDR3: TGTGCCAGCAGCCTCCGGGGGGGCCAGGACACCGGGGAGCTGTTTTTT. It encodes CASSLRGGQDTGELFF.

The chain uses TRBV5-1 and TRBJ1-1; 7 bases map to TRBD1. With 5 bases clipped from V and 3 bases from J, the junction kept 10 bases outside the gene matches. Germline CDR1 SGHRS, CDR2 YFSETQ. The CDR3 runs 15 residues. The CDR3 loop is CASSLEQGWDTEAFF. CDR3 DNA sequence: TGCGCCAGCAGTCTCGAACAGGGGTGGGACACTGAAGCTTTCTTT.

V is TRBV7-3 and J is TRBJ2-7, with 8 bases fitting TRBD1. The length of the CDR3 is 14 residues. Germline CDR1 reads SGHTA; CDR2 reads FQGTGA. V dropped 5 bases and J dropped 7; count of bases not matched to a gene: 10. The CDR3 loop is CASSIDRGHGEQYF. CDR3 DNA sequence: TGTGCCAGCAGCATCGACAGGGGTCACGGGGAGCAGTACTTC.

The V call is TRBV29-1, the J call TRBJ1-2; D unclear. The length of the CDR3 is 12 residues. The germline V gene has CDR1 SQVTM and CDR2 ANQGSEA. V was pared by 6 bases and J by 4 bases, with 12 bases between. The DNA of the CDR3 is TGCAGCGTAGGACTTGCCGGCTATGGCTACACCTTC. The encoded protein is CSVGLAGYGYTF. Looking up the rest from reference TRBV29-1 and TRBJ1-2 gives the full variable domain: SAVISQKPSRDICQRGTSLTIQCQVDSQVTMMFWYRQQPGQSLTLIATANQGSEATYESGFVIDKFPISRPNLTFSTLTVSNMSPEDSSIYLCSVGLAGYGYTFGSGTRLTVV.

The chain uses TRBV6-1 and TRBJ1-6; D remains unclear. Germline assignment: CDR1 MNHNS and CDR2 SASEGT. This CDR3 region has 13 residues. The V end lost 7 bases, the J end lost 8 bases, and 12 bases lay between the germline ends. Here the CDR3 DNA reads TGTGCCAGCACGCAGTTGTTGGATTCACCCCTCCACTTT. Translation: CASTQLLDSPLHF.

The chain carries TRBV9 and TRBJ2-1, with D unclear. Trimming took off 1 base at V and 0 bases at J, with 14 bases between the two ends. CDR1 and CDR2 (germline): SGDLS, YYNGEE. The CDR3 spans 17 residues. The CDR3 bases are TGTGCCAGCAGCGTATCCCCCTCGAAAAGCTCCTACAATGAGCAGTTCTTC. This encodes CASSVSPSKSSYNEQFF.

This chain joins TRBV12-3 or TRBV12-4 and TRBJ1-4; D remains ambiguous. Trimming pared 8 bases from V and 0 bases from J, leaving 22 bases between. The CDR3 is made up of 18 amino acids. Here the CDR3 DNA reads TGTGCCAGCCGCAGAGACAAGGGCCCCGCGGCAACTAATGAAAAACTGTTTTTT. Amino acid sequence: CASRRDKGPAATNEKLFF.

The chain links TRBV2 to TRBJ1-5; 12 positions agree with TRBD1. V trimming: 6 bases; J trimming: 6 bases; junction bases outside the gene matches: 6. Germline assignment: CDR1 SNHLY and CDR2 FYNNEI. The length of the CDR3 is 15 residues. CDR3 sequence reads: CASRAGTGGTQPQHF. The CDR3 coding sequence is TGTGCCAGCAGGGCCGGGACAGGGGGCACTCAGCCCCAGCATTTT.

The chain couples TRBV2 to TRBJ1-5; D remains ambiguous. Germline loops: CDR1 SNHLY, CDR2 FYNNEI. The CDR3 length is 13 residues. The V end was cut by 6 bases, the J end by 2 bases, with 8 bases between. CDR3 in amino acids: CASRNTGNQPQHF. The CDR3 nucleotides read TGTGCCAGCAGGAACACCGGCAATCAGCCCCAGCATTTT.

J is TRBJ2-7 and V is TRBV9; 8 bases map to TRBD1. The CDR3 is made up of 14 amino acids. With V trimmed by 2 bases and J by 2 bases, 3 bases remained unmatched. Germline V lookup: CDR1 SGDLS, CDR2 YYNGEE. DNA for the CDR3: TGTGCCAGCAGCGTGACAGGGGACCCCTACGAGCAGTACTTC. It specifies CASSVTGDPYEQYF.

This chain connects TRBV25-1 to TRBJ1-2, with TRBD1 identical over 7 bases. The V gene end was trimmed by 8 bases and the J gene end by 7 bases; junction bases not matched to a gene: 10. Germline CDR1 reads MGHDK; CDR2 reads SYGVNS. This CDR3 has 13 residues. Here the CDR3 reads CASEGTAFVGYTF. The CDR3 bases are TGTGCCAGCGAGGGGACAGCCTTTGTTGGCTACACCTTC.

This clonotype was detected only a few times. The J gene is TRBJ2-3, the V gene TRBV7-6; unclear D gene. This CDR3 spans 12 amino acids. The V end lost 3 bases, the J end lost 3 bases, and 4 bases lay between the germline ends. Germline loops: CDR1 SGHVS, CDR2 FNYEAQ. The DNA for the CDR3 is TGTGCCAGCAGCTTTGGTACAGATACGCAGTATTTT. Translated, it gives CASSFGTDTQYF.

The rearrangement joins TRBV29-1 to TRBJ1-1, with 8 bases fitting TRBD1. The CDR3 has 14 residues. The J segment lost 1 base and the V segment lost 6 bases, leaving 7 bases of the junction unmatched. Germline V gives CDR1 SQVTM, CDR2 ANQGSEA. The CDR3 reads CSVPDRGSNTEAFF. The DNA of the CDR3 is TGCAGCGTGCCTGACAGGGGTTCGAACACTGAAGCTTTCTTT. The full variable domain, its missing parts supplied by reference TRBV29-1 and TRBJ1-1, is SAVISQKPSRDICQRGTSLTIQCQVDSQVTMMFWYRQQPGQSLTLIATANQGSEATYESGFVIDKFPISRPNLTFSTLTVSNMSPEDSSIYLCSVPDRGSNTEAFFGQGTRLTVV.

This chain connects TRBV20-1 to TRBJ2-3; TRBD2 matches 7 bases. Trimming took 2 bases from V and 0 from J; bases not matched to a gene: 8. CDR3 size: 16 residues. Germline V CDR1 and CDR2: DFQATT, SNEGSKA (reference sequence). The CDR3 loop is CSARPGGDPSTDTQYF. CDR3 coding DNA: TGCAGTGCTAGACCTGGGGGGGACCCTAGCACAGATACGCAGTATTTT.

This chain uses TRBV10-3 with TRBJ2-2, with D tentatively TRBD2 (5 bases). Trimming took off 7 bases at V and 0 bases at J, with 9 bases between the two ends. The CDR3 sequence is 14 residues long. Germline V lookup: CDR1 ENHRY, CDR2 SYGVKD. For the CDR3, the DNA is TGTGCCATCACCTGGACTGCGAACACCGGGGAGCTGTTTTTT. It translates to CAITWTANTGELFF.

A single count supports this clonotype. The chain has TRBV3-1 and TRBJ2-2, with 13 bases aligning to TRBD2. The CDR3 contains 16 residues. V shed 2 bases and J 5 bases; nucleotides not matched to a gene: 2. The germline V gene encodes CDR1 LGHDT and CDR2 YNNKEL (reference sequence). The CDR3 coding sequence is TGTGCCAGCAGCCAAAGGACTAGCGGGGGAACCGGGGAGCTGTTTTTT. Translation: CASSQRTSGGTGELFF. Full variable domain (missing parts from reference TRBV3-1 and TRBJ2-2): DTAVSQTPKYLVTQMGNDKSIKCEQNLGHDTMYWYKQDSKKFLKIMFSYNNKELIINETVPNRFSPKSPDKAHLNLHINSLELGDSAVYFCASSQRTSGGTGELFFGEGSRLTVL.

This chain joins TRBV6-5 and TRBJ1-1; maybe TRBD1 (6 bases). V shed 6 bases and J shed 2 bases, with 10 bases lying between them. The germline CDR1 and CDR2 sequences are MNHEY and SVGAGI. The CDR3 extends over 13 amino acids. The CDR3 sequence: CASRSGANTEAFF. CDR3 sequence (DNA): TGTGCCAGCAGATCAGGGGCTAACACTGAAGCTTTCTTT.

CDR3 in DNA: TGTGCCAGTAGTACCCCCGGGACTCGGCGCACAGATACGCAGTATTTT. It specifies CASSTPGTRRTDTQYF. The V call is TRBV19, the J call TRBJ2-3, with a tentative D call TRBD2 (6 bases). The germline V gene has CDR1 LNHDA and CDR2 SQIVND (reference sequence). V lost 4 bases and J lost 1, with 15 bases in between. This CDR3 has 16 amino acids.

The gene calls are TRBV12-3 or TRBV12-4 and TRBJ2-6; D unresolved. Trimming left V 7 bases short and J 0 bases short, with 7 bases between. The CDR3 runs to 14 residues. CDR3 nucleotides: TGTGCCAGCACAACGGTCTCTGGGGCCAACGTCCTGACTTTC. Its translation is CASTTVSGANVLTF.